The text below deals with one T cell receptor (beta chain). Libraries were prepared by immunoSEQ multiplex PCR; TCRdb keeps only in-frame clonotypes and omits some of them. The data hold about 40,000 clones, with about 92% observed a single time. This entry comes from a study of T cell changes during pregnancy in multiple sclerosis. Germline lookup yields CDR1 MNHEY and CDR2 SMNVEV (reference sequence). V was clipped by 5 bases and J by 4 bases; unmatched bases: 8. The CDR3 length is 15 residues. The sample in question was CD8+ T cells from peripheral blood mononuclear cells, obtained in the third trimester of pregnancy. This rearrangement joins TRBV27 to TRBJ2-5; 9 bases are a match to TRBD1. This TCR derives from a female donor with multiple sclerosis, enrolled in a pregnancy study. The CDR3 DNA follows: TGTGCCAGCAGTGTCGGCGGGGGACAGGGAGAGACCCAGTACTTC. Its translation: CASSVGGGQGETQYF.